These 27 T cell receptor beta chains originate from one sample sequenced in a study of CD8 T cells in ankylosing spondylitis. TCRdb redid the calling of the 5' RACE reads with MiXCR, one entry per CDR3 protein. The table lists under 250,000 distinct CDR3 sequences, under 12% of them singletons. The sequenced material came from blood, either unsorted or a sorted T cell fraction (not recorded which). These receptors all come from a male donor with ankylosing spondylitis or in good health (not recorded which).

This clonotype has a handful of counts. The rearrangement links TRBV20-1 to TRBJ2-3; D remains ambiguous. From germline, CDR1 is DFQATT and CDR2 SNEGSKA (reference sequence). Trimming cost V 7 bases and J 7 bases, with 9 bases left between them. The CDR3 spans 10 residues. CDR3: CSVVFYTQYF. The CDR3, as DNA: TGCAGTGTGGTATTCTATACGCAGTATTTT.

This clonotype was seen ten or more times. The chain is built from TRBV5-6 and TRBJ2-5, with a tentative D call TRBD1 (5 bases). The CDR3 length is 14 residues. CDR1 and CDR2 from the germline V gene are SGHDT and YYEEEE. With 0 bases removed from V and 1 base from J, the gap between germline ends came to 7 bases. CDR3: CASSLGQSQETQYF. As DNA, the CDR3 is TGTGCCAGCAGCTTGGGACAGAGCCAAGAGACCCAGTACTTC.

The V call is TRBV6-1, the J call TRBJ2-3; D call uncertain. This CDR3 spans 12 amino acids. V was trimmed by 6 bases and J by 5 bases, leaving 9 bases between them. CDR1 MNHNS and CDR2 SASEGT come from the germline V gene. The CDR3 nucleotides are TGTGCCAGCAGCCCCCGCCAAGATACGCAGTATTTT. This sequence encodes CASSPRQDTQYF.

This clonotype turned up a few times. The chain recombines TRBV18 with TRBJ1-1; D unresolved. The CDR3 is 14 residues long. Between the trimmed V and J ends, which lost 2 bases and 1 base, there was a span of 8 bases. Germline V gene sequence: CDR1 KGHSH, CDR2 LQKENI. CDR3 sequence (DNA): TGTGCCAGCTCACCATTCAGCGGGAACACTGAAGCTTTCTTT. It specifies CASSPFSGNTEAFF.

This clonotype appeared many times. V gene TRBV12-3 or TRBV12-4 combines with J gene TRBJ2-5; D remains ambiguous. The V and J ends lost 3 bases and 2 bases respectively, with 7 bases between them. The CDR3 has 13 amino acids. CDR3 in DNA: TGTGCCAGCAGTTTGGATCAGCAAGAGACCCAGTACTTC. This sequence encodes CASSLDQQETQYF.

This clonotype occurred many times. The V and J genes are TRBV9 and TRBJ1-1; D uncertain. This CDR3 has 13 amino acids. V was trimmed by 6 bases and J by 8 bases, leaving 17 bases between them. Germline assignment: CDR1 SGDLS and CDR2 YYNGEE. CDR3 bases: TGTGCCAGCACCCTAGGATCGGACGAAGAAGCTTTCTTT. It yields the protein CASTLGSDEEAFF.

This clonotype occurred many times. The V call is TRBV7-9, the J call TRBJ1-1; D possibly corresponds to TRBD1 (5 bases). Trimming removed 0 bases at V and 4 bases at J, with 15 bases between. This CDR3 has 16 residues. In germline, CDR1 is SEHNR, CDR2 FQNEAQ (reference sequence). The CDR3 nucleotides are TGTGCCAGCAGCTTAGCGCCCGGGGCACTTGGCACTGAAGCTTTCTTT. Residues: CASSLAPGALGTEAFF.

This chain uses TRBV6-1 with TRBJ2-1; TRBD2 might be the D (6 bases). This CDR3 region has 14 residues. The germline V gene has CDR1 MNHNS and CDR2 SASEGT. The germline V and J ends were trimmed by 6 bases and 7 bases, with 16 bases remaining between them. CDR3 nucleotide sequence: TGTGCCAGCAGGCGGGACGTCCCTTTGAATGAGCAGTTCTTC. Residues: CASRRDVPLNEQFF.

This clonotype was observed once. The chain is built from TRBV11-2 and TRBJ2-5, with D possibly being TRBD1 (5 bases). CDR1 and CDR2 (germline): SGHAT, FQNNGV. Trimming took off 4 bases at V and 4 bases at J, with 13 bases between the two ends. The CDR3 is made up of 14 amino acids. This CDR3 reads CASSSKRGGETQYF. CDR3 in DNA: TGTGCCAGCAGCTCTAAAAGGGGCGGAGAGACCCAGTACTTC.

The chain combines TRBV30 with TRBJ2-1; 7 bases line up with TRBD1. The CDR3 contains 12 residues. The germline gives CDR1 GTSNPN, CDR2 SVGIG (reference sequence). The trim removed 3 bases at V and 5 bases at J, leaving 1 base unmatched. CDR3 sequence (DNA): TGTGCCTGGAGGGGGACAGACAATGAGCAGTTCTTC. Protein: CAWRGTDNEQFF.

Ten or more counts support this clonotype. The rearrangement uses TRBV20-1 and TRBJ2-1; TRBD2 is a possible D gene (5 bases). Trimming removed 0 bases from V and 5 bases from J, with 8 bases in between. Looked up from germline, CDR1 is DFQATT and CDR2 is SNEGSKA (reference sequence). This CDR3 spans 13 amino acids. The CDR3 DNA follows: TGCAGTGCTAGAGATTACGGGGACAATGAGCAGTTCTTC. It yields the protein CSARDYGDNEQFF.

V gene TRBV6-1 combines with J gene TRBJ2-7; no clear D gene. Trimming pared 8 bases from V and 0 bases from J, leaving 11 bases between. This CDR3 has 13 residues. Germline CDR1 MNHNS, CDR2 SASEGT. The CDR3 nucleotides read TGTGCCAGCGTCTTGGGATACTCCTACGAGCAGTACTTC. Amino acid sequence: CASVLGYSYEQYF.

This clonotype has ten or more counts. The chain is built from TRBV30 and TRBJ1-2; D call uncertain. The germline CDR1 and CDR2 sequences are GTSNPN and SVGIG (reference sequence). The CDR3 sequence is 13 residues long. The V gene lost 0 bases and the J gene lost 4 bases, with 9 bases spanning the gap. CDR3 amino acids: CAWSVTGRYGYTF. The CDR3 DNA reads TGTGCCTGGAGTGTAACCGGCCGCTATGGCTACACCTTC. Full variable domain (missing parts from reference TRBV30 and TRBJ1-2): SQTIHQWPATLVQPVGSPLSLECTVEGTSNPNLYWYRQAAGRGLQLLFYSVGIGQISSEVPQNLSASRPQDRQFILSSKKLLLSDSGFYLCAWSVTGRYGYTFGSGTRLTVV.

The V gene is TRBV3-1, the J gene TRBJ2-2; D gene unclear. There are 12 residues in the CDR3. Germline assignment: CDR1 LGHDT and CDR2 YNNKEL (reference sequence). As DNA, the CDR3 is TGTACCAACAGCCATTGGCCCGGGGAGCTGTTTTTT. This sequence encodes CTNSHWPGELFF. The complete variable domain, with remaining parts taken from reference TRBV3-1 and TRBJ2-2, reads DTAVSQTPKYLVTQMGNDKSIKCEQNLGHDTMYWYKQDSKKFLKIMFSYNNKELIINETVPNRFSPKSPDKAHLNLHINSLELGDSAVYFCTNSHWPGELFFGEGSRLTVL.

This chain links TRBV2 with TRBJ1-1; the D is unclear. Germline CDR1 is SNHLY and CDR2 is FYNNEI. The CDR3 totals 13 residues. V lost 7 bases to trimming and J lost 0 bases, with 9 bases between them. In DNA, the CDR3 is TGTGCCAGCATCAAAGAGATGAACACTGAAGCTTTCTTT. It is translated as CASIKEMNTEAFF.

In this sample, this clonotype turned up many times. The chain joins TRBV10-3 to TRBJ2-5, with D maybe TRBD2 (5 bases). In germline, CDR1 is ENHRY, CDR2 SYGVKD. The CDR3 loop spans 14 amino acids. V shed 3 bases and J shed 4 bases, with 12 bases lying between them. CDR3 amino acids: CAISESDGGETQYF. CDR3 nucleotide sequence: TGTGCCATCAGTGAAAGCGACGGAGGAGAGACCCAGTACTTC.

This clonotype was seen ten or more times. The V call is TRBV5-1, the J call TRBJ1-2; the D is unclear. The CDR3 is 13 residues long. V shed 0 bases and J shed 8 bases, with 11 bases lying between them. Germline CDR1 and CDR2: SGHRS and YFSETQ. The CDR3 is CASSLAARSGYTF. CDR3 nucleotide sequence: TGCGCCAGCAGCTTGGCGGCTCGGTCCGGCTACACCTTC.

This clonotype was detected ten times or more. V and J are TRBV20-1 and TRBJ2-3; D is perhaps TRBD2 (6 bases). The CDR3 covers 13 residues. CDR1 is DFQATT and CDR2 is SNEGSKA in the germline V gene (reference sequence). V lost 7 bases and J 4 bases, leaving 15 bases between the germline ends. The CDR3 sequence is CSVSLASSDTQYF. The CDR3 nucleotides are TGCAGTGTAAGCCTAGCGTCGTCAGATACGCAGTATTTT.

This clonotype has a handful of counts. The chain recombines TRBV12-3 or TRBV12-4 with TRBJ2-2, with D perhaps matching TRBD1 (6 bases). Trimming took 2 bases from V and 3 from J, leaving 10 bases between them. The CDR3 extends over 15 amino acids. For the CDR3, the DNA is TGTGCCAGCAGTTTAAAAAAGGGGGACACCGGGGAGCTGTTTTTT. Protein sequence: CASSLKKGDTGELFF.

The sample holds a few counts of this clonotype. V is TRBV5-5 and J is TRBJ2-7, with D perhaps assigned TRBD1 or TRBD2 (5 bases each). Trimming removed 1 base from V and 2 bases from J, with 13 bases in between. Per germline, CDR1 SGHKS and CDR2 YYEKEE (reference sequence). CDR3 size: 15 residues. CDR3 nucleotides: TGTGCCAGCAGCTTGTTATGGGGGAACCCCTACGAGCAGTACTTC. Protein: CASSLLWGNPYEQYF.

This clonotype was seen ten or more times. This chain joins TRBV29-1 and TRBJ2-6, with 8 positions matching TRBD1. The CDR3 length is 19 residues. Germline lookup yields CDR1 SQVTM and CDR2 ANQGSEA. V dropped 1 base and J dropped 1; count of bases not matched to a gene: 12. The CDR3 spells CSVEVYRQGLVSGANVLTF. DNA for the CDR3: TGCAGCGTTGAAGTCTACAGACAGGGGCTCGTGTCTGGGGCCAACGTCCTGACTTTC. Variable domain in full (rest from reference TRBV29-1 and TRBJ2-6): SAVISQKPSRDICQRGTSLTIQCQVDSQVTMMFWYRQQPGQSLTLIATANQGSEATYESGFVIDKFPISRPNLTFSTLTVSNMSPEDSSIYLCSVEVYRQGLVSGANVLTFGAGSRLTVL.

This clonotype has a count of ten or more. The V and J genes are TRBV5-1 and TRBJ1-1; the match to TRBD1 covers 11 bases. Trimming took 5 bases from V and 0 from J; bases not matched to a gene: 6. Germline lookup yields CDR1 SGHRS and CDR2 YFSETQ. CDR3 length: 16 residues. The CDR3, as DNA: TGCGCCAGCAGGGCCGGGACAGGGGGATTGAACACTGAAGCTTTCTTT. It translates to CASRAGTGGLNTEAFF.

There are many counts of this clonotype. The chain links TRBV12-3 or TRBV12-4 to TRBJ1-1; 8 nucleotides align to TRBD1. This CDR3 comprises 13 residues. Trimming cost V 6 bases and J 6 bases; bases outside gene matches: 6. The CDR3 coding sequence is TGTGCCAGCAGGTTCACAGGGGGAGCTGAAGCTTTCTTT. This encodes CASRFTGGAEAFF.

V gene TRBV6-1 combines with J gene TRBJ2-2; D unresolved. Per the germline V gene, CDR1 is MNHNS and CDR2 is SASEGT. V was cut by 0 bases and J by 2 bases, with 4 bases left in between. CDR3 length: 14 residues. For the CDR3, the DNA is TGTGCCAGCAGTGAAGCACTAAACACCGGGGAGCTGTTTTTT. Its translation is CASSEALNTGELFF.

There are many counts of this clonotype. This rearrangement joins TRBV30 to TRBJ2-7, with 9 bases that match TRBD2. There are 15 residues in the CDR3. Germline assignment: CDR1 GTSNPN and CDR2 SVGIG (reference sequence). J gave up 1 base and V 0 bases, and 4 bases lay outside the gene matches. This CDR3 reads CAWSVRREGSYEQYF. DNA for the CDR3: TGTGCCTGGAGTGTGAGGCGGGAGGGGTCCTACGAGCAGTACTTC.

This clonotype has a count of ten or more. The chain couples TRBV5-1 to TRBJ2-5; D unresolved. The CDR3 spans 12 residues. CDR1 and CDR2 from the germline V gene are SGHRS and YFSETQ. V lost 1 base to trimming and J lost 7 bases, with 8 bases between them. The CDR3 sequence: CASSLLWGTQYF. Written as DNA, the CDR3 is TGCGCCAGCAGCTTGCTCTGGGGGACCCAGTACTTC.

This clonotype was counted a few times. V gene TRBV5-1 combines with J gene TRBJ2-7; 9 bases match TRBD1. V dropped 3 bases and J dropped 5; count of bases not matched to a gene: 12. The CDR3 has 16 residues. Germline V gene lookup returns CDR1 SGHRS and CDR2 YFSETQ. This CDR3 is CASSSRTGQGANEQYF. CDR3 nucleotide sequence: TGCGCCAGCAGCTCCCGCACGGGACAGGGAGCCAACGAGCAGTACTTC. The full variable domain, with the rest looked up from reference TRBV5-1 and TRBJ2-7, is KAGVTQTPRYLIKTRGQQVTLSCSPISGHRSVSWYQQTPGQGLQFLFEYFSETQRNKGNFPGRFSGRQFSNSRSEMNVSTLELGDSALYLCASSSRTGQGANEQYFGPGTRLTVT.